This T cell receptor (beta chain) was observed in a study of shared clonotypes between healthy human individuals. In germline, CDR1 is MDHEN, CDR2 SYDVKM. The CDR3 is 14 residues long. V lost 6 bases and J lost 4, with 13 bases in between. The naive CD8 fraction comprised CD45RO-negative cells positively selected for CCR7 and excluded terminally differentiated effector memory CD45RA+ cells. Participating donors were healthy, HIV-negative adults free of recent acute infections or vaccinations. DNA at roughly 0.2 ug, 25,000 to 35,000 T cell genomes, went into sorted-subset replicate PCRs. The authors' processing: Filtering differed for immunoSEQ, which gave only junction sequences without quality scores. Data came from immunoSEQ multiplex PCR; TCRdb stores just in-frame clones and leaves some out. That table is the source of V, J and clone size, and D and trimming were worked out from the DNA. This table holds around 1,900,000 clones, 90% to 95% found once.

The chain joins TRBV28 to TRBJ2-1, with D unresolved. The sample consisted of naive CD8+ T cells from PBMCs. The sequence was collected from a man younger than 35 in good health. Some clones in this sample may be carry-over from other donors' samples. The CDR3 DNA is TGTGCCAGCAGCCCCCACAGCAATTACAATGAGCAGTTCTTC. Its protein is CASSPHSNYNEQFF.